What follows are 27 T cell receptor beta chains derived from one specimen sequenced in a study of CD8 T cells in Susac syndrome. An input of roughly 0.5 to 1 ug of RNA was subjected to reverse transcription using random hexamers. TCRdb re-called the immunoSEQ multiplex PCR reads with MiXCR, one entry per CDR3 protein. This sample has more than 80,000 distinct CDR3 sequences, with around 94% found just once. Sequencing was performed on CD8+ T cells from PBMCs. Receptor source: a human donor with Susac syndrome.

This chain uses TRBV7-7 with TRBJ2-1; D is possibly TRBD1 or TRBD2 (5 bases each). Trimming removed 5 bases from V and 7 bases from J, with 15 bases in between. Germline V CDR1 and CDR2: SSHAT, FNYEAQ (reference sequence). This CDR3 is 14 amino acids long. The CDR3 sequence: CASSVGPGGNEQFF. In nucleotides, the CDR3 is TGTGCCAGCAGCGTCGGGCCTGGGGGTAATGAGCAGTTCTTC.

The chain recombines TRBV29-1 with TRBJ1-1; D ambiguous. The length of the CDR3 is 14 residues. Trimming took off 3 bases at V and 1 base at J, with 12 bases between the two ends. Germline-derived CDR1 and CDR2 are SQVTM and ANQGSEA. For the CDR3, the DNA is TGCAGCGTTGAGCGCGCCACCACGAACACTGAAGCTTTCTTT. Protein: CSVERATTNTEAFF.

The chain uses TRBV20-1 and TRBJ2-7; no reliable D call. The germline CDR1 and CDR2 sequences are DFQATT and SNEGSKA (reference sequence). Trimming took 0 bases from V and 1 from J, leaving 13 bases between them. The CDR3 totals 15 residues. DNA for the CDR3: TGCAGTGCTAGAGATCGACAAACCAGTTCCTACGAGCAGTACTTC. As protein: CSARDRQTSSYEQYF.

The V call is TRBV27, the J call TRBJ2-7; D is uncertain. CDR1 is MNHEY, CDR2 SMNVEV, per germline (reference sequence). The CDR3 extends over 14 amino acids. V gave up 5 bases and J gave up 0 bases, with 11 bases separating them. CDR3 coding DNA: TGTGCCAGCAGTCTAGGACGGCACTCCTACGAGCAGTACTTC. Protein sequence: CASSLGRHSYEQYF.

This chain joins TRBV20-1 and TRBJ2-7, with 8 positions matching TRBD2. The CDR3 is 13 residues long. Trimming removed 6 bases from V and 4 bases from J; junction bases left unmatched: 8. Germline CDR1 DFQATT, CDR2 SNEGSKA (reference sequence). This CDR3 is CSAADGLAYEQYF. CDR3 nucleotides: TGCAGTGCAGCGGATGGACTAGCTTACGAGCAGTACTTC.

V usage is TRBV5-4 and J usage is TRBJ2-1; D is ambiguous. Between the trimmed V and J ends, which lost 5 bases and 3 bases, there was a span of 12 bases. The CDR3 has 14 residues. Germline assignment: CDR1 SGHNT and CDR2 YYREEE (reference sequence). CDR3 in amino acids: CASRDTTLYNEQFF. The CDR3 nucleotides read TGTGCCAGCAGGGATACCACCCTCTACAATGAGCAGTTCTTC.

The V gene is TRBV20-1, the J gene TRBJ2-1, with D perhaps matching TRBD2 (5 bases). The CDR3 is 14 residues long. Trimming removed 3 bases at V and 2 bases at J, with 11 bases between. CDR1 is DFQATT and CDR2 is SNEGSKA in the germline V gene (reference sequence). The CDR3: CSASTGSTYNEQFF. CDR3 coding DNA: TGCAGTGCTAGCACGGGGAGCACCTACAATGAGCAGTTCTTC.

The chain recombines TRBV5-1 with TRBJ2-7; 9 bases are a match to TRBD1. This CDR3 has 16 amino acids. In germline, CDR1 is SGHRS, CDR2 YFSETQ. V was pared by 4 bases and J by 5 bases, with 13 bases of the junction left unmatched. The CDR3 nucleotides are TGCGCCAGCAGCCCTGGGTTCACCGGGACAGGGAACGAGCAGTACTTC. It specifies CASSPGFTGTGNEQYF.

The J gene is TRBJ1-1, the V gene TRBV4-1, with 7 bases matching TRBD1. CDR3 length equals 15 residues. Germline V CDR1 and CDR2: MGHRA, YSYEKL. V shed 4 bases, J shed 1 base, and the junction held 6 bases outside the gene matches. The CDR3 DNA reads TGCGCCAGCAGCCTCACAGGGGAGGGGAACACTGAAGCTTTCTTT. Translated: CASSLTGEGNTEAFF.

The chain has TRBV27 and TRBJ1-1; 7 bases match TRBD1. This CDR3 is built from 13 residues. Germline values: CDR1 MNHEY, CDR2 SMNVEV (reference sequence). V gave up 2 bases and J gave up 11 bases; unmatched junction bases: 8. Here the CDR3 reads CASSLGGGQRAFF. The CDR3 coding sequence is TGTGCCAGCAGTTTAGGAGGGGGACAGAGGGCTTTCTTT.

This chain connects TRBV24-1 to TRBJ2-7; D possibly corresponds to TRBD1 (5 bases). In germline, CDR1 is KGHDR, CDR2 SFDVKD. This CDR3 contains 17 residues. Trimming removed 0 bases from V and 1 base from J, with 15 bases in between. The CDR3 sequence is CATSDLPTGIRSYEQYF. The CDR3 DNA reads as TGTGCCACCAGTGATTTGCCTACAGGAATAAGGTCCTACGAGCAGTACTTC.

The chain joins TRBV12-5 to TRBJ2-7; tentatively, D is TRBD2 (6 bases). Trimming took off 2 bases at V and 2 bases at J, with 16 bases between the two ends. The length of the CDR3 is 16 residues. The germline CDR1 and CDR2 sequences are LGHNT and FRNRAP. The CDR3 spells CASGLPPGDRTYEQYF. As DNA, the CDR3 is TGTGCTAGTGGTTTGCCCCCGGGAGACAGAACCTACGAGCAGTACTTC.

V is TRBV27 and J is TRBJ2-1, with 8 bases that match TRBD2. With V trimmed by 5 bases and J by 4 bases, 10 bases remained unmatched. Germline lookup yields CDR1 MNHEY and CDR2 SMNVEV (reference sequence). This CDR3 comprises 16 residues. CDR3 protein: CASSPGLAPVYNEQFF. In DNA, the CDR3 is TGTGCCAGCAGTCCTGGACTAGCTCCCGTTTACAATGAGCAGTTCTTC.

The chain combines TRBV3-1 with TRBJ2-3; D is perhaps TRBD1 (5 bases). Germline V gene lookup returns CDR1 LGHDT and CDR2 YNNKEL (reference sequence). The germline V and J ends were trimmed by 0 bases and 1 base, with 14 bases remaining between them. CDR3 size: 17 residues. CDR3 sequence: CASSQDRVGHGTDTQYF. DNA of the CDR3: TGTGCCAGCAGCCAAGACAGGGTCGGTCACGGCACAGATACGCAGTATTTT.

The chain employs TRBV29-1 and TRBJ1-3; D may be TRBD1 (5 bases). The CDR3 loop spans 12 amino acids. Germline CDR1 and CDR2: SQVTM and ANQGSEA. V lost 4 bases, J lost 10 bases, and 14 bases lay in between. CDR3 amino acids: CSVVSGVRTIYF. DNA of the CDR3: TGCAGCGTTGTATCGGGGGTGCGGACCATATATTTT.

The V call is TRBV6-2 or TRBV6-3, the J call TRBJ1-5; 8 nucleotides match TRBD1. V gave up 6 bases and J gave up 6 bases; unmatched junction bases: 10. There are 15 residues in the CDR3. Germline CDR1 reads MNHEY; CDR2 reads SVGEGT. The CDR3 DNA reads TGTGCCAGCAGGTTGGGGATGGACAGGGTTCAGCCCCAGCATTTT. Its translation is CASRLGMDRVQPQHF.

The chain combines TRBV12-3 or TRBV12-4 with TRBJ1-3, with D possibly TRBD1 on 6 matching bases. V was cut by 5 bases and J by 4 bases, with 12 bases left in between. The CDR3 extends over 14 amino acids. CDR3 nucleotide sequence: TGTGCCAGCAGTCCGCCGGGACACGGAAACACCATATATTTT. This codes for CASSPPGHGNTIYF.

The chain is built from TRBV7-2 and TRBJ2-5; D is tentatively TRBD1 or TRBD2 (7 bases each). V was clipped by 5 bases and J by 5 bases, with 18 bases between them. There are 15 residues in the CDR3. Germline V gene data show CDR1 as SGHTA and CDR2 as FQGNSA. CDR3 nucleotides: TGTGCCAGCAGCCCGAGCTCCCAGGGGGGGGAGACCCAGTACTTC. As protein: CASSPSSQGGETQYF.

The rearrangement joins TRBV7-2 to TRBJ1-6, with unresolved D. The germline gives CDR1 SGHTA, CDR2 FQGNSA. CDR3 length: 15 amino acids. V lost 5 bases and J 10 bases, leaving 18 bases between the germline ends. The DNA of the CDR3 is TGTGCCAGCAGCCTCGCGGTTGCAACGGACTCACCCCTCCACTTT. It yields the protein CASSLAVATDSPLHF.

In nucleotides, the CDR3 is TGCAGTGCTCTCTCCCACAGGGAGACCTCATTAGACGAGCAGTACTTC. Its protein product is CSALSHRETSLDEQYF. The chain joins TRBV20-1 to TRBJ2-7; tentatively, D is TRBD1 (6 bases). Trimming pared 5 bases from V and 5 bases from J, leaving 25 bases between. Germline-derived CDR1 and CDR2 are DFQATT and SNEGSKA (reference sequence). The CDR3 length is 16 residues.

The chain combines TRBV5-6 with TRBJ2-7, with D possibly matching TRBD1 (6 bases). CDR1 is SGHDT and CDR2 is YYEEEE in the germline V gene. V lost 1 base to trimming and J lost 1 base, with 12 bases between them. The CDR3 is made up of 15 amino acids. The CDR3 is CASSLQGTMSYEQYF. CDR3 sequence (DNA): TGTGCCAGCAGCTTGCAGGGGACCATGTCCTACGAGCAGTACTTC.

V and J are TRBV20-1 and TRBJ2-5; tentatively, D is TRBD2 (7 bases). Trimming stripped 6 bases from V and 8 bases from J, with 25 bases between. CDR1 and CDR2 (germline): DFQATT, SNEGSKA (reference sequence). The CDR3 extends over 15 amino acids. CDR3 nucleotides: TGCAGTGCCAGTCAAGACGCGGGCGGGGGCCGAACCCAGTACTTC. This sequence encodes CSASQDAGGGRTQYF.

The chain is built from TRBV12-3 or TRBV12-4 and TRBJ2-2, with D perhaps TRBD2 (6 bases). V was clipped by 8 bases and J by 8 bases, with 9 bases between them. The CDR3 loop spans 11 amino acids. In nucleotides, the CDR3 is TGTGCCAGCCAGGAGGGAGGGGAGCTGTTTTTT. It encodes CASQEGGELFF.

V gene TRBV24-1 combines with J gene TRBJ2-5; unclear D gene. Trimming cost V 5 bases and J 1 base, with 7 bases left between them. CDR1 KGHDR and CDR2 SFDVKD come from the germline V gene. The CDR3 length is 13 residues. The CDR3 sequence: CATSAASQETQYF. The CDR3 DNA reads TGTGCCACCAGTGCGGCTAGCCAAGAGACCCAGTACTTC.

J is TRBJ2-7 and V is TRBV13; D possibly uses TRBD1 or TRBD2 (5 bases each). Per the germline V gene, CDR1 is PRHDT and CDR2 is FYEKMQ (reference sequence). V dropped 4 bases and J dropped 1 base, with 14 bases sitting between them. This CDR3 spans 15 amino acids. The CDR3 reads CASSSGRSSSYEQYF. The CDR3 coding sequence is TGTGCCAGCAGCTCGGGACGGAGCAGTTCCTACGAGCAGTACTTC.

V and J are TRBV12-3 or TRBV12-4 and TRBJ1-2; 8 positions match TRBD1. CDR3 length equals 13 residues. Losses at the gene ends were 7 bases for V and 1 base for J; bases not matched to a gene: 2. The DNA of the CDR3 is TGTGCCAGCATGGGACAGGTTAACTATGGCTACACCTTC. This encodes CASMGQVNYGYTF.

The rearrangement joins TRBV29-1 to TRBJ1-2; 9 bases are a match to TRBD1. The V gene's germline CDR1 is SQVTM and CDR2 ANQGSEA. With 1 base clipped from V and 1 base from J, the junction kept 4 bases outside the gene matches. This CDR3 contains 15 residues. The CDR3 spells CSVEGTGEFNYGYTF. CDR3 bases: TGCAGCGTTGAAGGGACAGGGGAATTTAACTATGGCTACACCTTC.